Here is one TCR beta chain with its context. The sample is drawn from a study of blood T cell repertoires in COVID-19. Whole-study context: Donors in the United States, Italy and Spain gave samples during acute or convalescent COVID-19. Sample material is recorded as cDNA or gDNA derived from T cells, B-cell-depleted T cells, or PBMCs.

Source study methods: Nucleated cell number was recorded as an estimate derived from reference gene primer amplification. TCRdb's copy holds only in-frame clones and misses some; the assay was immunoSEQ multiplex PCR. The V and J calls and clone size are taken from that table; D and trimming were inferred from the DNA. Here the sample spans about 300,000 clones, 90% being singletons. Sequencing was performed on PBMCs or T cells enriched from blood (not recorded which). The clonotype was recovered from a woman aged 18 to 35 with acute COVID-19.

The CDR3 nucleotides read TGTGCCAGTAGTATGGGGTCCACTAGCGGTACCTACGAGCAGTACTTC. It is translated as CASSMGSTSGTYEQYF. V is TRBV19 and J is TRBJ2-7; 8 bases align to TRBD2. Germline V CDR1 and CDR2: LNHDA, SQIVND (reference sequence). The CDR3 has 16 amino acids. The V gene end was trimmed by 3 bases and the J gene end by 2 bases; junction bases not matched to a gene: 9.